The TCR beta chain described here comes from a study of OX40 agonist ivuxolimab in advanced cancers. Here immunoSEQ multiplex PCR was the method, and the copy in TCRdb shows in-frame clones only, minus some. The table lists approximately 70,000 clones, about 82% of them singletons. General study points: Clonal expansion in partial responders at 0.1-3.0 mg/kg ranked among the lowest. Fewer expanded clones were found on average in CD4+ than in CD8+ T cells. Doses of 0.1 to 3.0 mg/kg were accompanied by clonal expansion of CD4+ and CD8+ blood T cells by week 6.

Remarks on this clone: Its target is not known.

The V end lost 5 bases, the J end lost 1 base, and 8 bases lay between the germline ends. The CDR3 has 13 amino acids. CDR1 SGHAT and CDR2 FQNNGV come from the germline V gene. The chain is built from TRBV11-2 and TRBJ1-1, with D uncertain. The receptor's source is an adult with an advanced solid tumor such as melanoma, head and neck, liver or kidney cancer. Sequences were derived from CD4+ or CD8+ T cells sorted from blood, sampled in a trial of the OX40 agonist ivuxolimab. CDR3 in DNA: TGTGCCAGCAGCCTACGGCCGAACACTGAAGCTTTCTTT. Translation: CASSLRPNTEAFF.